Below, one T cell receptor (beta chain) is given with its context. This clonotype was counted only a few times. Its antigen is currently not known. One junction end disagrees with the germline gene, perhaps due to a read error. The sample's treatment or condition label, in plain terms: allogeneic hematopoietic cell transplantation with graft depleted of TCRalphabeta T cells and CD19 B cells. The transplant recipients were children given TCRalphabeta/CD19-depleted allogeneic hematopoietic cell grafts. Receptor amplification or capture employed PCR. TCRdb names Illumina HiSeq 2500 as the instrument used. To normalize quantification of the TCRbeta repertoire, the TCR libraries were built with molecular barcoding that relied on unique molecular identifiers. TCRdb reprocessing: public reads trimmed at Q25 with fastp, clones called with MiXCR, in-frame beta chains kept. Entries are consolidated by CDR3 protein sequence, retaining the most common genes and DNA. The sample data list fewer than 1 million distinct CDR3 sequences, and approximately 15% of these were observed just once. The ten largest clones take up approximately 5% of the sample.

Measured from the cysteine to the phenylalanine, the CDR3 is 17 residues long. Solely the CDR3 DNA is kept, with 51 bases framed from the first base. Via the germline V gene, CDR1 is SGHVS and CDR2 FQNEAQ. These data belong to a study of T-cell reconstitution after alpha-beta-depleted transplantation in children (TCRdb year 2016). About the full investigation: Using TCR repertoire profiling, the study followed T-cell immune reconstitution in a quantitative way in children after TCRalphabeta/CD19-depleted allogeneic hematopoietic cell transplantation. Overall results and qualifications from the work: About two months after transplant, the apparently early recovery of alphabetaT-cell counts reportedly depended on just several hundred clones that had expanded rapidly and came from non-depleted graft cells. In some patients, the high TCRbeta diversity seen at day 60 was put down to recipient T cells and intrathymic progenitors that had survived conditioning. Over the following months the frequencies of hyperexpanded clones went down, and after one year T-cell counts and TCRbeta diversity were mostly credited to newly produced T cells.

The receptor chain draws on TRBV7-8 and TRBJ2-3; the D match is possibly TRBD1 or TRBD2, with 5 bases aligned in each. This clonotype was sampled from a male patient younger than 18 who had a stem cell transplant for acute lymphoblastic leukemia, so the T cells may come from the graft donor. The sequenced sample was PBMCs, mostly from graft donor cells, obtained 360 days after TCRalphabeta/CD19-depleted stem cell transplant. The DNA reads TGTGCCAGCAGCCTAGCCGGGACCACGACTAGCACAGATACGCAGTATTTT. It translates to CASSLAGTTTSTDTQYF. Reference TRBV7-8 and TRBJ2-3 genes cover what lies past the CDR3, so the full variable domain is GAGVSQSPRYKVAKRGQDVALRCDPISGHVSLFWYQQALGQGPEFLTYFQNEAQLDKSGLPSDRFFAERPEGSVSTLKIQRTQQEDSAVYLCASSLAGTTTSTDTQYFGPGTRLTVL.